This is a list of T cell receptor beta chains from one sample in a study of T cells after yellow fever vaccination. TCRdb reanalysed the 5' RACE reads using MiXCR and keeps one entry per CDR3 protein. The sample yields 320,000 or so distinct CDR3 sequences, approximately 8% seen once. The sequencing used PBMCs, collected around 45 days after the first yellow fever vaccination. Source of these receptors: a young man who received the YFV17D yellow fever vaccine. Each CDR3 is given with its conserved first and last residue. Fields, in order: D gene, V gene, J gene, clone size, CDR3 protein, CDR3 DNA. The D gene is left open where the match is weak. Size is omitted from some rows. Given values are once, few, many or a class for expanded clones.

>NA|TRBV3-1|TRBJ2-2|few
CASSHSGSGELFF
TGTGCCAGCAGCCACTCCGGAAGCGGGGAGCTGTTTTTT
>NA|TRBV5-1|TRBJ1-1|many
CASSLVPSGEAFF
TGCGCCAGCAGCTTGGTGCCCAGCGGTGAAGCTTTCTTT
>TRBD2|TRBV5-6|TRBJ2-1|NA
CASSLARRGVSYNEQFF
TGTGCCAGCAGCTTGGCAAGACGGGGGGTATCCTACAATGAGCAGTTCTTC
>TRBD1|TRBV20-1|TRBJ2-1|NA
CSANPGQAEQFF
TGCAGTGCTAACCCAGGACAGGCCGAGCAGTTCTTC
>TRBD2|TRBV4-1|TRBJ2-3|NA
CASSQDGLAGMADTQYF
TGCGCCAGCAGCCAAGATGGTCTAGCGGGGATGGCAGATACGCAGTATTTT
>TRBD1|TRBV7-2|TRBJ2-3|NA
CASSSGGASDTQYF
TGTGCCAGCAGCTCAGGGGGCGCCTCAGATACGCAGTATTTT
>NA|TRBV20-1|TRBJ2-3|NA
CSATSWARNTDTQYF
TGCAGTGCTACCTCGTGGGCCAGGAACACAGATACGCAGTATTTT
>TRBD2|TRBV11-2|TRBJ2-3|many
CAIGPGLAGVDTQYF
TGTGCCATCGGGCCGGGACTAGCGGGGGTAGATACGCAGTATTTT
>TRBD2|TRBV6-4|TRBJ2-3|many
CATSKRGGTDTQYF
TGTGCCACTTCCAAGCGGGGGGGAACAGATACGCAGTATTTT
>NA|TRBV4-3|TRBJ2-3|NA
CASSEQSPHQADTQYF
TGCGCCAGCAGCGAACAGAGCCCTCATCAAGCTGATACGCAGTATTTT
>TRBD1|TRBV7-2|TRBJ1-1|NA
CASSSKMWTGGLTEAFF
TGTGCCAGCAGCTCGAAAATGTGGACAGGGGGCTTAACTGAAGCTTTCTTT
>NA|TRBV20-1|TRBJ1-5|few
CSARDSYSNQPQHF
TGCAGTGCTAGAGACAGTTATAGCAATCAGCCCCAGCATTTT
>NA|TRBV6-1|TRBJ2-2|few
CASSAGTTNTGELFF
TGTGCCAGCAGCGCCGGGACAACAAACACCGGGGAGCTGTTTTTT
>NA|TRBV4-2|TRBJ2-3|few
CASSQDPGGTTDTQYF
TGTGCCAGCAGCCAAGACCCTGGGGGAACCACAGATACGCAGTATTTT
>NA|TRBV18|TRBJ2-5|few
CASSPEEGTRETQYF
TGTGCCAGCTCACCCGAGGAGGGAACGCGGGAGACCCAGTACTTC
>TRBD2|TRBV20-1|TRBJ2-3|few
CSAREAGGVYTQYF
TGCAGTGCTAGAGAAGCGGGGGGGGTATATACGCAGTATTTT
>NA|TRBV5-8|TRBJ2-1|NA
CASSYGPGINEQFF
TGTGCCAGCAGCTACGGACCAGGGATCAATGAGCAGTTCTTC
>NA|TRBV30|TRBJ2-7|few
CAWSVIPGETEQYF
TGTGCCTGGAGTGTAATACCGGGGGAGACTGAGCAGTACTTC
>NA|TRBV29-1|TRBJ2-5|few
CSVGGSQETQYF
TGCAGCGTTGGCGGCAGCCAAGAGACCCAGTACTTC
>NA|TRBV5-6|TRBJ2-1|few
CASSLEGGGVYNEQFF
TGTGCCAGCAGCTTGGAGGGGGGGGGTGTCTACAATGAGCAGTTCTTC
>NA|TRBV7-6|TRBJ2-6|few
CASSLYLAESSGANVLTF
TGTGCCAGCAGCTTATACCTGGCGGAGAGCTCTGGGGCCAACGTCCTGACTTTC
>NA|TRBV12-3/TRBV12-4|TRBJ2-1|NA
CASRVRDYNEQFF
TGTGCCAGCAGAGTCAGGGACTACAATGAGCAGTTCTTC
>TRBD1|TRBV24-1|TRBJ2-5|many
CATSEGGTGKETQYF
TGTGCCACCAGTGAGGGGGGGACAGGGAAGGAGACCCAGTACTTC
>NA|TRBV9|TRBJ1-2|many
CASSPLSADSYGYTF
TGTGCCAGCAGTCCGCTTTCGGCGGACAGCTATGGCTACACCTTC
>TRBD1|TRBV27|TRBJ2-1|NA
CASSFARGQGEQFF
TGTGCCAGCAGTTTTGCCAGGGGGCAGGGTGAGCAGTTCTTC
>TRBD2|TRBV7-8|TRBJ2-1|many
CASRRTSDEQFF
TGTGCCAGCAGGAGGACTAGCGATGAGCAGTTCTTC
>NA|TRBV5-1|TRBJ2-1|NA
CASSPLGAGLGEQFF
TGCGCCAGCAGCCCGTTGGGGGCGGGGCTGGGGGAGCAGTTCTTC
>NA|TRBV20-1|TRBJ1-3|NA
CSAREMGGSGNTIYF
TGCAGTGCTAGAGAAATGGGGGGGTCAGGAAACACCATATATTTT
>NA|TRBV6-5|TRBJ1-3|NA
CASSYSGIGNTIYF
TGTGCCAGCAGTTACTCAGGAATTGGAAACACCATATATTTT
>NA|TRBV12-3/TRBV12-4|TRBJ2-1|few
CASSLRQGIHNEQFF
TGTGCCAGCAGTTTACGGCAGGGGATTCACAATGAGCAGTTCTTC
>NA|TRBV7-2|TRBJ2-2|NA
CASSFTWTGELFF
TGTGCCAGCAGCTTTACCTGGACCGGGGAGCTGTTTTTT
>TRBD1|TRBV7-9|TRBJ2-3|NA
CASSDRDRNTDTQYF
TGTGCCAGCAGCGACCGGGACAGAAACACAGATACGCAGTATTTT
>NA|TRBV15|TRBJ2-3|few
CATSRVISTDTQYF
TGTGCCACCAGCAGGGTTATTAGCACAGATACGCAGTATTTT
>NA|TRBV6-5|TRBJ2-6|many
CASSLQRSGANVLTF
TGTGCCAGCAGTCTACAAAGATCTGGGGCCAACGTCCTGACTTTC
>NA|TRBV6-2/TRBV6-3|TRBJ2-7|NA
CASSYSGGNYEQYF
TGTGCCAGCAGTTACTCGGGGGGAAACTACGAGCAGTACTTC
>NA|TRBV6-5|TRBJ1-6|NA
CASSYSAEDGENSPLHF
TGTGCCAGCAGTTACTCGGCGGAGGACGGGGAGAATTCACCCCTCCACTTT
>NA|TRBV11-2|TRBJ1-1|NA
CASSLGGENTEAFF
TGTGCCAGCAGCTTAGGTGGGGAGAACACTGAAGCTTTCTTT
>NA|TRBV4-2|TRBJ2-4|NA
CASSQIIGSVQYF
TGTGCCAGCAGCCAAATCATAGGCTCGGTTCAGTACTTC
>TRBD2|TRBV20-1|TRBJ2-1|NA
CSAPLAGKHNEQFF
TGCAGTGCTCCACTAGCGGGGAAGCACAATGAGCAGTTCTTC
>TRBD2|TRBV27|TRBJ2-5|few
CASSGLAGGRETQYF
TGTGCCAGCAGCGGACTAGCGGGGGGGCGGGAGACCCAGTACTTC
>TRBD2|TRBV5-1|TRBJ2-1|many
CASSLEGTSGEQFF
TGCGCCAGCAGCTTGGAGGGGACTAGCGGGGAGCAGTTCTTC
>NA|TRBV7-2|TRBJ2-1|few
CASSFYRDNEQFF
TGTGCCAGCAGCTTTTACCGAGACAATGAGCAGTTCTTC
>NA|TRBV19|TRBJ2-1|NA
CASSVGGGVNEQFF
TGTGCCAGTAGTGTTGGGGGGGGCGTTAATGAGCAGTTCTTC
>TRBD2|TRBV29-1|TRBJ2-1|NA
CSVDLGLAGGNEQFF
TGCAGCGTTGACTTGGGCCTAGCGGGGGGGAATGAGCAGTTCTTC
>NA|TRBV19|TRBJ2-3|few
CASSVLDSSTDTQYF
TGTGCCAGTAGTGTGCTGGACAGCAGCACAGATACGCAGTATTTT
>NA|TRBV18|TRBJ2-5|few
CASSPQGAETQYF
TGTGCCAGCTCACCACAGGGAGCAGAGACCCAGTACTTC
>NA|TRBV20-1|TRBJ1-5|NA
CSASPIQARGNQPQHF
TGCAGTGCTAGCCCCATCCAGGCCAGAGGGAATCAGCCCCAGCATTTT
>NA|TRBV7-9|TRBJ1-1|many
CASSLLNTEAFF
TGTGCCAGCAGCTTACTGAACACTGAAGCTTTCTTT
>NA|TRBV7-2|TRBJ1-6|NA
CASSLVSDNSPLHF
TGTGCCAGCAGCTTAGTGTCGGATAATTCACCCCTCCACTTT
>NA|TRBV5-5|TRBJ1-6|many
CASSFESGGLTPLHF
TGTGCCAGCAGCTTTGAGTCGGGGGGTTTGACACCCCTCCACTTT
>NA|TRBV4-1|TRBJ2-7|few
CASSQEEGRGEPQYF
TGCGCCAGCAGCCAAGAGGAGGGGCGCGGGGAACCGCAGTACTTC